The 25 T cell receptor beta chains listed next were all sequenced from one sample in a study of blood T cell repertoires in COVID-19. Clones were read by immunoSEQ multiplex PCR, and TCRdb kept only the in-frame ones, dropping some. The table shows hundreds of thousands of clones, with around 90% occurring only once. The source material was PBMCs or T cells enriched from blood (not recorded which). The receptors derive from a woman younger than 35 who had recovered from COVID-19.

The chain uses TRBV4-1 and TRBJ1-4; TRBD1 aligns across 9 bases. The CDR3 length is 16 residues. V trimming: 0 bases; J trimming: 8 bases; junction bases outside the gene matches: 7. The germline gives CDR1 MGHRA, CDR2 YSYEKL. The CDR3 nucleotides are TGCGCCAGCAGCCAAGATGCCGGGACAGGGATGGAAAAACTGTTTTTT. Encoded protein: CASSQDAGTGMEKLFF.

V is TRBV30 and J is TRBJ1-1; D remains ambiguous. Germline CDR1 and CDR2: GTSNPN and SVGIG (reference sequence). V was trimmed by 3 bases and J by 2 bases, leaving 13 bases between them. The length of the CDR3 is 14 residues. The CDR3 reads CAWRLAGANTEAFF. The CDR3 nucleotides are TGTGCCTGGAGACTAGCGGGCGCTAACACTGAAGCTTTCTTT. The full variable domain, in which reference TRBV30 and TRBJ1-1 provide the parts outside the CDR3, is SQTIHQWPATLVQPVGSPLSLECTVEGTSNPNLYWYRQAAGRGLQLLFYSVGIGQISSEVPQNLSASRPQDRQFILSSKKLLLSDSGFYLCAWRLAGANTEAFFGQGTRLTVV.

This chain joins TRBV4-3 and TRBJ2-1; TRBD2 matches 7 bases. CDR3 length: 16 residues. The junction had 5 bases not matched to a gene; V was cut back by 3 bases and J by 0 bases. The germline V gene has CDR1 LGHNA and CDR2 YSLEER. CDR3 bases: TGCGCCAGCAGCCAGGGGGGGACCCCCTCCTACAATGAGCAGTTCTTC. This gives the protein CASSQGGTPSYNEQFF.

The rearrangement links TRBV12-3 or TRBV12-4 to TRBJ1-1; tentatively, D is TRBD1 (5 bases). CDR3 size: 13 residues. V lost 5 bases and J lost 3, with 10 bases in between. CDR3 sequence: CASSQGGDTEAFF. The CDR3 DNA follows: TGTGCCAGCAGTCAGGGAGGCGACACTGAAGCTTTCTTT.

This chain connects TRBV5-1 to TRBJ1-1; no clear D gene. Germline CDR1 reads SGHRS; CDR2 reads YFSETQ. V was clipped by 1 base and J by 0 bases, with 19 bases between them. CDR3 length equals 18 residues. DNA for the CDR3: TGCGCCAGCAGCTTGAGTCCGGGAAAGAGGCTGGTGAACACTGAAGCTTTCTTT. Residues: CASSLSPGKRLVNTEAFF. Combining the CDR3 with reference TRBV5-1 and TRBJ1-1 gives the whole variable domain KAGVTQTPRYLIKTRGQQVTLSCSPISGHRSVSWYQQTPGQGLQFLFEYFSETQRNKGNFPGRFSGRQFSNSRSEMNVSTLELGDSALYLCASSLSPGKRLVNTEAFFGQGTRLTVV.

The J gene is TRBJ2-7, the V gene TRBV18, with 8 bases aligning to TRBD1. Germline trimming cut 5 bases from V and 5 bases from J; bases unmatched to any gene: 11. This CDR3 is built from 15 residues. Germline V CDR1 and CDR2: KGHSH, LQKENI. This CDR3 is CASSGQGRVSHEQYF. The CDR3 nucleotides are TGTGCCAGCTCAGGACAGGGTAGGGTGTCCCACGAGCAGTACTTC.

Here the CDR3 DNA reads TGTGCCAGTTCCCCGGGACTAGCCCTATACAATGAGCAGTTCTTC. Protein product: CASSPGLALYNEQFF. The chain recombines TRBV19 with TRBJ2-1, with 9 bases that match TRBD2. Looked up from germline, CDR1 is LNHDA and CDR2 is SQIVND (reference sequence). The CDR3 has 15 amino acids. The J segment lost 4 bases and the V segment lost 8 bases, leaving 9 bases of the junction unmatched.

The chain is built from TRBV4-1 and TRBJ1-2; D is unclear. The ends were cut back, 4 bases at V and 2 bases at J, with 11 bases in the middle. This CDR3 region has 14 residues. The germline CDR1 and CDR2 sequences are MGHRA and YSYEKL. The CDR3 spells CASSPLYRNYGYTF. As DNA, the CDR3 is TGCGCCAGCAGCCCTCTCTACCGCAACTATGGCTACACCTTC.

The gene calls are TRBV5-1 and TRBJ2-7, with TRBD2 identical over 8 bases. The V gene's germline CDR1 is SGHRS and CDR2 YFSETQ. The CDR3 sequence is 17 residues long. V dropped 3 bases and J dropped 4; count of bases not matched to a gene: 15. CDR3 sequence (DNA): TGCGCCAGCAGCTCCCTTCCCCGGGGGGGGGAAGCGTACGAGCAGTACTTC. Translation gives CASSSLPRGGEAYEQYF.

The table lists this clone with a few counts. The gene calls are TRBV6-5 and TRBJ1-2; 8 bases align to TRBD1. J was trimmed by 4 bases and V by 6 bases; bases with no gene match: 4. CDR3 length equals 13 residues. Germline CDR1 and CDR2: MNHEY and SVGAGI. CDR3 sequence reads: CASSRGQVYGYTF. In nucleotides, the CDR3 is TGTGCCAGCAGCAGGGGGCAGGTCTATGGCTACACCTTC.

The gene calls are TRBV15 and TRBJ2-5, with D perhaps TRBD2 (6 bases). The CDR3 consists of 15 residues. The V gene lost 1 base and the J gene lost 5 bases, with 14 bases spanning the gap. The germline V gene encodes CDR1 LNHNV and CDR2 YYDKDF (reference sequence). CDR3 DNA sequence: TGTGCCACCAGCAGAGGAGGGGCAGGGAGGGAGACCCAGTACTTC. It encodes CATSRGGAGRETQYF.

The chain joins TRBV5-8 to TRBJ1-5; D is possibly TRBD1 (5 bases). This CDR3 has 13 amino acids. Between the trimmed V and J ends, which lost 2 bases and 7 bases, there was a span of 10 bases. Germline-derived CDR1 and CDR2 are SGHTS and YDEGEE. In DNA form, the CDR3 reads TGTGCCAGCAGCTTAAGGAGACAGCAGCCCCAGCATTTT. This encodes CASSLRRQQPQHF. Full variable domain (rest looked up from reference TRBV5-8 and TRBJ1-5): EAGVTQSPTHLIKTRGQQATLRCSPISGHTSVYWYQQALGLGLQFLLWYDEGEERNRGNFPPRFSGRQFPNYSSELNVNALELEDSALYLCASSLRRQQPQHFGDGTRLSIL.

This chain uses TRBV19 with TRBJ1-1; D is unresolved. The germline V and J ends were trimmed by 0 bases and 2 bases, with 16 bases remaining between them. CDR1 is LNHDA and CDR2 is SQIVND in the germline V gene (reference sequence). The CDR3 is made up of 17 amino acids. The CDR3 loop reads CASSIDMRASVNTEAFF. As DNA, the CDR3 is TGTGCCAGTAGTATAGATATGCGGGCCTCGGTCAACACTGAAGCTTTCTTT.

The genes are TRBV18 and TRBJ1-1; 7 bases map to TRBD1. The CDR3 totals 13 residues. Germline V gene sequence: CDR1 KGHSH, CDR2 LQKENI. V lost 2 bases and J lost 9; bases outside the gene matches: 6. CDR3 sequence reads: CASSPGGTVKAFF. The CDR3 DNA sequence: TGTGCCAGCTCACCAGGAGGGACAGTGAAAGCTTTCTTT.

J is TRBJ2-3 and V is TRBV11-2; 7 nucleotides align to TRBD2. Germline CDR1 reads SGHAT; CDR2 reads FQNNGV. The CDR3 consists of 14 residues. V lost 0 bases, J lost 6 bases, and 3 bases stayed unmatched. CDR3 protein: CASSLDRGGDTQYF. The CDR3, as DNA: TGTGCCAGCAGCTTAGATCGCGGGGGTGATACGCAGTATTTT. The full variable domain, rest sourced from reference TRBV11-2 and TRBJ2-3, is EAGVAQSPRYKIIEKRQSVAFWCNPISGHATLYWYQQILGQGPKLLIQFQNNGVVDDSQLPKDRFSAERLKGVDSTLKIQPAKLEDSAVYLCASSLDRGGDTQYFGPGTRLTVL.

V is TRBV6-2 or TRBV6-3 and J is TRBJ2-7; D gene uncertain. Germline CDR1 reads MNHEY; CDR2 reads SVGEGT. Trimming took off 0 bases at V and 2 bases at J, with 11 bases between the two ends. CDR3 length: 15 residues. CDR3 DNA sequence: TGTGCCAGCAGTTACTCTGCCAGGAACCCCTACGAGCAGTACTTC. Protein sequence: CASSYSARNPYEQYF.

Notes on this clone: In the same sample, other DNA sequences code for this CDR3. This rearrangement joins TRBV9 to TRBJ2-1, with TRBD1 matching over 7 bases. The CDR3 sequence is 15 residues long. V dropped 0 bases and J dropped 3; count of bases not matched to a gene: 3. The germline gives CDR1 SGDLS, CDR2 YYNGEE. The CDR3 region has the DNA TGTGCCAGCAGCGTAGGGGCAGGGGGCTACAATGAGCAGTTCTTC. The encoded protein is CASSVGAGGYNEQFF.

The chain combines TRBV23-1 with TRBJ1-4; D gene unclear. TRBV23-1 is classed as an ORF, of uncertain function. The V and J ends lost 2 bases and 7 bases respectively, with 5 bases between them. The CDR3 covers 12 residues. The CDR3 region has the DNA TGCGCCAGCAGTCAAACGAGTGAAAAACTGTTTTTT. Amino acids: CASSQTSEKLFF.

This chain uses TRBV28 with TRBJ1-1; D unresolved. The CDR3 extends over 12 amino acids. CDR1 is MDHEN, CDR2 SYDVKM, per germline. Trimming stripped 7 bases from V and 5 bases from J, with 11 bases between. CDR3 residues: CASTVYGTEAFF. The DNA of the CDR3 is TGTGCCAGCACAGTCTACGGGACTGAAGCTTTCTTT.

This clone was seen just once. The chain links TRBV10-2 to TRBJ1-2; no reliable D call. The CDR3 consists of 11 residues. V was pared by 6 bases and J by 5 bases, with 7 bases between. CDR1 WSHSY and CDR2 SAAADI come from the germline V gene. This CDR3 is CASSPGYGYTF. The CDR3 nucleotides are TGCGCCAGCAGCCCCGGGTATGGCTACACCTTC.

The J gene is TRBJ1-3, the V gene TRBV4-1, with a weak D call TRBD1 (5 bases). With 8 bases removed from V and 1 base from J, the gap between germline ends came to 24 bases. CDR1 MGHRA and CDR2 YSYEKL come from the germline V gene. This CDR3 region has 18 residues. The CDR3 DNA reads TGCGCCAGCGCAAACGTGGGGCAGGGCTCGTTATCTGGAAACACCATATATTTT. Protein sequence: CASANVGQGSLSGNTIYF.

The V gene is TRBV29-1, the J gene TRBJ2-7; 8 nucleotides line up with TRBD1. The germline V gene encodes CDR1 SQVTM and CDR2 ANQGSEA. Unmatched junction bases numbered 2, after V lost 4 bases and J lost 3 bases. This CDR3 spans 12 amino acids. The CDR3, as DNA: TGCAGCGTTGGACAGGGGTTCTACGAGCAGTACTTC. Protein product: CSVGQGFYEQYF.

V usage is TRBV18 and J usage is TRBJ1-4; TRBD1 aligns across 8 bases. The germline gives CDR1 KGHSH, CDR2 LQKENI. This CDR3 comprises 14 residues. After removal of 5 bases from V and 5 bases from J, the junction contained 4 bases not matched to a gene. This CDR3 reads CASSRTGTNEKLFF. The CDR3 nucleotides are TGTGCCAGCTCAAGGACAGGGACAAATGAAAAACTGTTTTTT. Using reference TRBV18 and TRBJ1-4 for the parts outside the CDR3, the full variable domain is NAGVMQNPRHLVRRRGQEARLRCSPMKGHSHVYWYRQLPEEGLKFMVYLQKENIIDESGMPKERFSAEFPKEGPSILRIQQVVRGDSAAYFCASSRTGTNEKLFFGSGTQLSVL.

The chain combines TRBV30 with TRBJ2-3; the match to TRBD2 covers 9 bases. The J segment lost 0 bases and the V segment lost 0 bases, leaving 13 bases of the junction unmatched. Germline CDR1 is GTSNPN and CDR2 is SVGIG (reference sequence). This CDR3 is built from 19 residues. CDR3 DNA: TGTGCCTGGAGTGTAGAGGTGGCGGGGGGGCGTATCAGCACAGATACGCAGTATTTT. This encodes CAWSVEVAGGRISTDTQYF.

The rearrangement joins TRBV5-4 to TRBJ1-1; 9 bases line up with TRBD1. V lost 4 bases to trimming and J lost 1 base; unmatched junction nucleotides: 5. The CDR3 length is 15 residues. Germline V lookup: CDR1 SGHNT, CDR2 YYREEE (reference sequence). CDR3 bases: TGTGCCAGCAGCGGCTGGACAGGGGCGAACACTGAAGCTTTCTTT. It is translated as CASSGWTGANTEAFF.